A single sample is the source of the 2 T cell receptor beta chains below, sequenced in a study of T cell responses to AZD1222 COVID-19 vaccine. Using immunoSEQ multiplex PCR, the repertoire was profiled, and TCRdb retains in-frame clones only, with some absent. The sample has under 150,000 clones. Sequenced: peripheral blood. These receptors were taken from an adult in good health.

This rearrangement joins TRBV6-7 to TRBJ2-4; D gene uncertain. TRBV6-7 is sorted into the ORF group, with uncertain function. This CDR3 comprises 15 residues. V dropped 0 bases and J dropped 0 bases, with 6 bases sitting between them. The CDR3 DNA sequence: TGTGCCAGCAGTTACTCGAACAGAGCCAAAAACATTCAGTACTTC. Protein: CASSYSNRAKNIQYF.

This chain uses TRBV7-2 with TRBJ1-5; no definite D call. CDR1 is SGHTA and CDR2 is FQGNSA in the germline V gene. The CDR3 extends over 16 amino acids. Deletions cut 0 bases from V and 2 bases from J, with 11 bases between. CDR3 sequence (DNA): TGTGCCAGCAGCTTAGCCCATCGGACGGGCAATCAGCCCCAGCATTTT. Residues: CASSLAHRTGNQPQHF.